This T cell receptor beta chain came from a study of shared clonotypes between healthy human individuals. Whole-study findings and limits: Larger richness was generally estimated for naive than memory subsets. The expectation was that sequencing depth would affect clonotype sharing among donors.

Points on this clone: Its cognate antigen is unknown.

Original methodology: Filtering differed because ImmunoSEQ produced junction-only sequences that carried no quality scores. Measured with immunoSEQ multiplex PCR; TCRdb has only the in-frame clones, and not every one. For V, J and clone size, that table is used; D and trimming come from the DNA. The data show over a million clones, about 74% seen once. The study drew its donors from healthy HIV-negative adults without recent acute infections or vaccinations. This CDR3 has 13 residues. The J segment lost 6 bases and the V segment lost 3 bases, leaving 5 bases of the junction unmatched. The germline V gene encodes CDR1 SGHDN and CDR2 FVKESK.

The sequence was collected from a man aged 18 to 29 in good health. Sequenced: memory CD4+ T cells sorted from blood. Subset: CD45RA-negative fraction. The chain links TRBV14 to TRBJ2-7; 7 bases fit TRBD1. The CDR3 here is CASSQYRGGEQYF. The CDR3 coding sequence is TGTGCCAGCAGCCAGTACAGGGGTGGCGAGCAGTACTTC.